Shown below are 6 T cell receptor beta chains from a single sample sequenced in a study of T cell changes during pregnancy in multiple sclerosis. Assay: immunoSEQ multiplex PCR; the TCRdb copy retains only in-frame clones and omits some. The sample holds 30,000 to 40,000 clones, 94% seen once. The sample in question was CD4+ T cells from peripheral blood mononuclear cells, obtained in the second trimester of pregnancy. These receptors originate from a female donor with multiple sclerosis, enrolled in a pregnancy study.

The rearrangement links TRBV7-9 to TRBJ1-4; TRBD1 agrees at 7 bases. J lost 7 bases, V lost 1 base, and 3 bases had no gene match. CDR3 length: 14 residues. Germline-derived CDR1 and CDR2 are SEHNR and FQNEAQ (reference sequence). Written as DNA, the CDR3 is TGTGCCAGCAGCTTAGAGGGACAGCGTGAAAAACTGTTTTTT. As protein: CASSLEGQREKLFF. Based on the CDR3 plus reference TRBV7-9 and TRBJ1-4, the full variable domain is DTGVSQNPRHKITKRGQNVTFRCDPISEHNRLYWYRQTLGQGPEFLTYFQNEAQLEKSRLLSDRFSAERPKGSFSTLEIQRTEQGDSAMYLCASSLEGQREKLFFGSGTQLSVL.

V usage is TRBV6-5 and J usage is TRBJ2-3; TRBD1 matches at 7 bases. The CDR3 extends over 14 amino acids. V lost 6 bases and J lost 1; bases outside the gene matches: 4. Germline assignment: CDR1 MNHEY and CDR2 SVGAGI. For the CDR3, the DNA is TGTGCCAGCAGCCCCGACAGGGGCACAGATACGCAGTATTTT. Translated: CASSPDRGTDTQYF.

The chain is built from TRBV6-1 and TRBJ2-7, with a weak D call TRBD2 (6 bases). Deletions cut 9 bases from V and 2 bases from J, with 14 bases between. The germline CDR1 and CDR2 sequences are MNHNS and SASEGT. The CDR3 loop spans 13 amino acids. The CDR3 sequence is CASSPGVPYEQYF. DNA for the CDR3: TGTGCCAGTTCTCCGGGGGTCCCCTACGAGCAGTACTTC.

The chain joins TRBV6-1 to TRBJ1-6; D might be TRBD1 (6 bases). Germline CDR1 is MNHNS and CDR2 is SASEGT. V was shortened by 10 bases and J by 4 bases, with 14 bases between the two germline ends. This CDR3 region has 14 residues. The CDR3 region has the DNA TGTGCCATTTTTAAGAGGGGGTATAATTCACCCCTCCACTTT. This translates into CAIFKRGYNSPLHF.

The rearrangement uses TRBV7-2 and TRBJ2-7, with TRBD1 identical over 10 bases. V gave up 3 bases and J gave up 1 base; unmatched junction bases: 6. Germline values: CDR1 SGHTA, CDR2 FQGNSA. This CDR3 region has 16 residues. In DNA form, the CDR3 reads TGTGCCAGCAGCTTTCCTCGGACAGGGGGGTCCTACGAGCAGTACTTC. Translated: CASSFPRTGGSYEQYF.

The chain couples TRBV9 to TRBJ2-5; 15 bases are a match to TRBD2. J gave up 5 bases and V 3 bases, and 8 bases lay outside the gene matches. The germline V gene encodes CDR1 SGDLS and CDR2 YYNGEE. The CDR3 runs 17 residues. The CDR3 loop is CASSAGTSGGFQETQYF. The CDR3, as DNA: TGTGCCAGCAGCGCGGGGACTAGCGGGGGGTTTCAGGAGACCCAGTACTTC. Combining the CDR3 with reference TRBV9 and TRBJ2-5 gives the whole variable domain DSGVTQTPKHLITATGQRVTLRCSPRSGDLSVYWYQQSLDQGLQFLIQYYNGEERAKGNILERFSAQQFPDLHSELNLSSLELGDSALYFCASSAGTSGGFQETQYFGPGTRLLVL.